The 8 T cell receptor beta chains below all came from one sample that was sequenced in a study of T cell changes during pregnancy in multiple sclerosis. Clones were read by immunoSEQ multiplex PCR, and TCRdb kept only the in-frame ones, dropping some. Among about 38,000 clones listed, 85% to 95% were seen once. The sample in question was CD4+ T cells from peripheral blood mononuclear cells, obtained in the second trimester of pregnancy. Receptors were obtained from a female donor with multiple sclerosis, enrolled in a pregnancy study.

The rearrangement uses TRBV2 and TRBJ1-5; D ambiguous. Germline V lookup: CDR1 SNHLY, CDR2 FYNNEI. This CDR3 is 16 amino acids long. Trimming shortened V by 4 bases and J by 0 bases, and 13 bases separated the two germline ends. The CDR3, as DNA: TGTGCCAGCAGTGCCAGGACTGGGAATAGCAATCAGCCCCAGCATTTT. This encodes CASSARTGNSNQPQHF.

This sequence joins TRBV19 and TRBJ2-1; no clear D gene. The V end was cut by 4 bases, the J end by 10 bases, with 14 bases between. The CDR3 sequence is 13 residues long. CDR1 LNHDA and CDR2 SQIVND come from the germline V gene (reference sequence). The CDR3 loop is CASSTHSQSEQFF. CDR3 in DNA: TGTGCCAGTAGTACTCATTCGCAGTCCGAGCAGTTCTTC.

This clone was detected once. The chain couples TRBV14 to TRBJ2-3, with 7 bases matching TRBD2. V shed 1 base and J 13 bases; nucleotides not matched to a gene: 5. The CDR3 totals 12 residues. The germline V gene has CDR1 SGHDN and CDR2 FVKESK. In nucleotides, the CDR3 is TGTGCCAGCAGCCAAGGACTAGCACCGAAGTATTTT. This translates into CASSQGLAPKYF.

In its sample, this clone was seen once. The chain combines TRBV28 with TRBJ1-1; D gene uncertain. The CDR3 has 15 residues. Trimming cost V 7 bases and J 4 bases, with 19 bases left between them. Germline assignment: CDR1 MDHEN and CDR2 SYDVKM. The CDR3 sequence: CASTPAGVKSTEAFF. DNA for the CDR3: TGTGCCAGCACCCCGGCGGGTGTTAAGTCCACTGAAGCTTTCTTT.

This chain connects TRBV11-2 to TRBJ1-1; TRBD1 aligns across 11 bases. V shed 5 bases and J 3 bases; nucleotides not matched to a gene: 5. This CDR3 region has 15 residues. Germline CDR1 reads SGHAT; CDR2 reads FQNNGV. For the CDR3, the DNA is TGTGCCAGCAGCCCAGGGACAGGGGGTGACACTGAAGCTTTCTTT. As protein: CASSPGTGGDTEAFF.

This chain uses TRBV11-2 with TRBJ1-2; TRBD1 matches 8 bases. J gave up 2 bases and V 5 bases, and 7 bases lay outside the gene matches. Germline assignment: CDR1 SGHAT and CDR2 FQNNGV. There are 15 residues in the CDR3. The CDR3 spells CASSTRQGSNYGYTF. The CDR3, as DNA: TGTGCCAGCAGCACCCGACAGGGGAGCAACTATGGCTACACCTTC.

The chain joins TRBV9 to TRBJ2-1; TRBD1 agrees at 8 bases. Germline lookup yields CDR1 SGDLS and CDR2 YYNGEE. The ends lost 4 bases at V and 2 bases at J; junction bases unmatched: 8. This CDR3 region has 16 residues. As DNA, the CDR3 is TGTGCCAGCAGCCCGCGGGACAGGCGGACCTACAATGAGCAGTTCTTC. This codes for CASSPRDRRTYNEQFF.

This clone was counted once. The DNA for the CDR3 is TGTGCCAGCAGCGTATTAGCGGGGGGTTACAATGAGCAGTTCTTC. Amino acids: CASSVLAGGYNEQFF. The J gene is TRBJ2-1, the V gene TRBV9; 10 bases agree with TRBD2. The CDR3 contains 15 residues. CDR1 SGDLS and CDR2 YYNGEE come from the germline V gene. Trimming took 1 base from V and 4 from J; bases not matched to a gene: 2.